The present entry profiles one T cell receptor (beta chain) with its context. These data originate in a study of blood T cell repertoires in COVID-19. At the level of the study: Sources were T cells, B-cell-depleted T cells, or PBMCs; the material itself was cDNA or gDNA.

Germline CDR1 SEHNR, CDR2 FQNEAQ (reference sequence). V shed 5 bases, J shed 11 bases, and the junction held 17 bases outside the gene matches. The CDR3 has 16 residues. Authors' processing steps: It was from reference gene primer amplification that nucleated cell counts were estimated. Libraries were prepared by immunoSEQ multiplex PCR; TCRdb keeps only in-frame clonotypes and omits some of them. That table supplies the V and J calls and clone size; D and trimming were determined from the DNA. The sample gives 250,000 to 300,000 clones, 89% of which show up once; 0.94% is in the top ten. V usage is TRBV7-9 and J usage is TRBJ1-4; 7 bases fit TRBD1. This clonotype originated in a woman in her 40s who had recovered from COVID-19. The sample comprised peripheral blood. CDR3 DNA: TGTGCCAGCAGCACTACACAAACAGGGGACACCATTAAACTGTTTTTT. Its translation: CASSTTQTGDTIKLFF.